Below are 27 T cell receptor beta chains sequenced from a single sample in a study of blood T cell repertoires in COVID-19 (TCRdb year 2020). The library was generated by the immunoSEQ multiplex PCR assay. Drawn from immuneACCESS, this table holds only the in-frame rearrangements with V and J called that TCRdb kept. Clones are partly lost; checked studies trace under half to an unresolved V gene and leave the rest unexplained. The sample includes about 180,000 clones, with approximately 89% observed a single time. In total, the top ten clones hold 2% to 2.5% of the sample. The sequenced material came from PBMCs or T cells enriched from blood (not recorded which). Receptors originate from a woman aged 40 to 50 with acute COVID-19.

The rearrangement links TRBV5-5 to TRBJ2-4, with no clear D. The V and J ends lost 4 bases and 1 base respectively, with 12 bases between them. The CDR3 covers 15 residues. Germline V CDR1 and CDR2: SGHKS, YYEKEE (reference sequence). CDR3 nucleotides: TGTGCCAGCAGCCCTGGATGGGCGGCCAAAAACATTCAGTACTTC. Its translation is CASSPGWAAKNIQYF.

The CDR3 spells CASSQLRLAGGSNTGELFF. Here the CDR3 DNA reads TGCGCCAGCAGCCAACTGAGGCTAGCGGGAGGCTCGAACACCGGGGAGCTGTTTTTT. V usage is TRBV4-1 and J usage is TRBJ2-2; 11 nucleotides line up with TRBD2. The ends lost 2 bases at V and 0 bases at J; junction bases unmatched: 8. The CDR3 covers 19 residues. From germline, CDR1 is MGHRA and CDR2 YSYEKL.

V is TRBV19 and J is TRBJ1-2; possibly TRBD1 for D (6 bases). The V gene lost 4 bases and the J gene lost 4 bases, with 16 bases spanning the gap. The CDR3 runs 15 residues. CDR1 and CDR2 (germline): LNHDA, SQIVND (reference sequence). The CDR3 here is CASSTPGGRPYGYTF. The DNA for the CDR3 is TGTGCCAGTAGTACTCCGGGGGGCAGGCCCTATGGCTACACCTTC.

The V gene is TRBV6-1, the J gene TRBJ2-3; 10 bases match TRBD2. The germline V gene encodes CDR1 MNHNS and CDR2 SASEGT. The ends lost 2 bases at V and 6 bases at J; junction bases unmatched: 8. The CDR3 runs 16 residues. CDR3 DNA: TGTGCCAGCAGTGAATCCCTAGCGGGGGTTGGGGATACGCAGTATTTT. Protein: CASSESLAGVGDTQYF.

This chain uses TRBV5-5 with TRBJ2-3; maybe TRBD1 (6 bases). This CDR3 is 16 amino acids long. V was cut by 4 bases and J by 0 bases, with 15 bases left in between. Germline loops: CDR1 SGHKS, CDR2 YYEKEE (reference sequence). The CDR3 reads CASSPITGSSTDTQYF. The CDR3 DNA is TGTGCCAGCAGCCCAATAACAGGGAGTAGCACAGATACGCAGTATTTT.

This chain links TRBV5-1 with TRBJ2-1, with D maybe TRBD2 (5 bases). Germline CDR1 is SGHRS and CDR2 is YFSETQ. Deletions cut 2 bases from V and 6 bases from J, with 12 bases between. This CDR3 region has 14 residues. In nucleotides, the CDR3 is TGCGCCAGCAGCTTTGCCCCTAGCCCCAATGAGCAGTTCTTC. Protein sequence: CASSFAPSPNEQFF.

V gene TRBV30 combines with J gene TRBJ1-3; D remains unclear. With 3 bases removed from V and 4 bases from J, the gap between germline ends came to 16 bases. The length of the CDR3 is 15 residues. Germline V lookup: CDR1 GTSNPN, CDR2 SVGIG (reference sequence). The CDR3 region has the DNA TGTGCCTGGAGGACCCCGGGGTCTCTGGGAAACACCATATATTTT. As protein: CAWRTPGSLGNTIYF.

This rearrangement joins TRBV29-1 to TRBJ2-1; TRBD1 agrees at 8 bases. CDR1 and CDR2 from the germline V gene are SQVTM and ANQGSEA. This CDR3 contains 12 residues. The V segment lost 3 bases and the J segment 13 bases; nucleotides outside the gene matches: 8. Written as DNA, the CDR3 is TGCAGCGTTGAGTCCCAGGGGGCGACCCAGTTCTTC. Amino acid sequence: CSVESQGATQFF.

The rearrangement uses TRBV11-2 and TRBJ1-2; 9 bases are shared with TRBD1. This CDR3 has 18 residues. The ends lost 4 bases at V and 2 bases at J; junction bases unmatched: 14. CDR1 and CDR2 from the germline V gene are SGHAT and FQNNGV. For the CDR3, the DNA is TGTGCCAGCAGCTCGTCGGACAGGGGAAGTTCGATGAACTATGGCTACACCTTC. Its protein product is CASSSSDRGSSMNYGYTF.

The chain is built from TRBV7-6 and TRBJ2-1; D perhaps matches TRBD2 (5 bases). The CDR3 is 15 amino acids. The V gene's germline CDR1 is SGHVS and CDR2 FNYEAQ. Trimming stripped 4 bases from V and 0 bases from J, with 10 bases between. The DNA of the CDR3 is TGTGCCAGCAGCTCTAGGACTCTCTCCTACAATGAGCAGTTCTTC. This gives the protein CASSSRTLSYNEQFF.

This clone was observed once. This chain links TRBV5-8 with TRBJ2-7, with TRBD1 as a possible D gene (5 bases). Germline values: CDR1 SGHTS, CDR2 YDEGEE. CDR3 size: 14 residues. V was pared by 1 base and J by 4 bases, with 12 bases between. The CDR3 nucleotides read TGTGCCAGCAGCTTGCCTGGGGCCTCTTACGAGCAGTACTTC. The encoded protein is CASSLPGASYEQYF.

The V gene is TRBV6-6, the J gene TRBJ2-7; TRBD1 matches 8 bases. V dropped 0 bases and J dropped 0; count of bases not matched to a gene: 4. The CDR3 runs 16 residues. Looked up from germline, CDR1 is MNHNY and CDR2 is SVGAGI (reference sequence). The CDR3 sequence: CASSYSDRAASYEQYF. CDR3 nucleotides: TGTGCCAGCAGTTACTCGGACAGGGCGGCCTCCTACGAGCAGTACTTC.

The chain carries TRBV27 and TRBJ2-1; 8 nucleotides line up with TRBD2. The J segment lost 9 bases and the V segment lost 2 bases, leaving 3 bases of the junction unmatched. Looked up from germline, CDR1 is MNHEY and CDR2 is SMNVEV (reference sequence). The CDR3 extends over 13 amino acids. The CDR3 region is CASSLAGGGEQFF. CDR3 coding DNA: TGTGCCAGCAGTTTAGCGGGGGGCGGTGAGCAGTTCTTC.

This clone was detected only once. This sequence joins TRBV9 and TRBJ2-7, with D unclear. V gave up 1 base and J gave up 0 bases, with 14 bases separating them. Germline loops: CDR1 SGDLS, CDR2 YYNGEE. This CDR3 has 16 amino acids. CDR3 sequence (DNA): TGTGCCAGCAGCGTATCTCCCTCGACGGGCTCCTACGAGCAGTACTTC. Translated: CASSVSPSTGSYEQYF. The variable domain in full, completed from reference TRBV9 and TRBJ2-7, reads DSGVTQTPKHLITATGQRVTLRCSPRSGDLSVYWYQQSLDQGLQFLIQYYNGEERAKGNILERFSAQQFPDLHSELNLSSLELGDSALYFCASSVSPSTGSYEQYFGPGTRLTVT.

This chain links TRBV2 with TRBJ1-5, with D uncertain. With 4 bases removed from V and 2 bases from J, the gap between germline ends came to 6 bases. CDR3 length: 13 residues. Germline-derived CDR1 and CDR2 are SNHLY and FYNNEI. CDR3 sequence reads: CASSAEGNQPQHF. The CDR3 region has the DNA TGTGCCAGCAGTGCCGAGGGCAATCAGCCCCAGCATTTT.

J is TRBJ1-5 and V is TRBV6-5, with 8 bases matching TRBD1. The J segment lost 4 bases and the V segment lost 7 bases, leaving 9 bases of the junction unmatched. The germline V gene encodes CDR1 MNHEY and CDR2 SVGAGI. This CDR3 is 15 amino acids long. DNA for the CDR3: TGTGCCAGCAAAGATCCGGGACAGGTGAATCAGCCCCAGCATTTT. Translating gives CASKDPGQVNQPQHF.

In nucleotides, the CDR3 is TGTGCCAGCAGCGCCTTAGCGGGAGAAGGCAATGAGCAGTTCTTC. Translating gives CASSALAGEGNEQFF. This sequence joins TRBV5-6 and TRBJ2-1, with 9 bases matching TRBD2. The CDR3 length is 15 residues. V lost 4 bases and J lost 6; bases outside the gene matches: 8. CDR1 is SGHDT, CDR2 YYEEEE, per germline.

V usage is TRBV28 and J usage is TRBJ2-2; 8 bases are shared with TRBD1. The CDR3 length is 16 residues. V lost 6 bases, J lost 1 base, and 7 bases stayed unmatched. Germline CDR1 and CDR2: MDHEN and SYDVKM. In DNA form, the CDR3 reads TGTGCCAGCAGCCTCCGGACAGGGCGGAACACCGGGGAGCTGTTTTTT. Translated, it gives CASSLRTGRNTGELFF. The full variable domain, its missing parts supplied by reference TRBV28 and TRBJ2-2, is DVKVTQSSRYLVKRTGEKVFLECVQDMDHENMFWYRQDPGLGLRLIYFSYDVKMKEKGDIPEGYSVSREKKERFSLILESASTNQTSMYLCASSLRTGRNTGELFFGEGSRLTVL.

The chain combines TRBV5-1 with TRBJ1-1, with D perhaps TRBD1 (5 bases). The CDR3 is 15 residues long. Germline V CDR1 and CDR2: SGHRS, YFSETQ. V lost 3 bases and J lost 7, with 19 bases in between. CDR3 DNA sequence: TGCGCCAGCAGCTCCCTGGCTTCGGGGGTTGATGAAGCTTTCTTT. It is translated as CASSSLASGVDEAFF.

The CDR3 DNA follows: TGTGCCAGCAGTCGCGGGGGGGCAGAGACCCAGTACTTC. Translated: CASSRGGAETQYF. The rearrangement links TRBV6-5 to TRBJ2-5; 9 bases are shared with TRBD2. The junction had 2 bases not matched to a gene; V was cut back by 5 bases and J by 4 bases. Germline V gene data show CDR1 as MNHEY and CDR2 as SVGAGI. The CDR3 sequence is 13 residues long.

This sequence joins TRBV5-1 and TRBJ2-5; a possible D gene is TRBD2 (6 bases). The CDR3 runs to 14 residues. Trimming stripped 0 bases from V and 5 bases from J, with 11 bases between. Germline V gives CDR1 SGHRS, CDR2 YFSETQ. The CDR3, as DNA: TGCGCCAGCAGCTTGGCTAGCGCTCGGGAGACCCAGTACTTC. Translated, it gives CASSLASARETQYF. Full variable domain (outside the CDR3, taken from reference TRBV5-1 and TRBJ2-5): KAGVTQTPRYLIKTRGQQVTLSCSPISGHRSVSWYQQTPGQGLQFLFEYFSETQRNKGNFPGRFSGRQFSNSRSEMNVSTLELGDSALYLCASSLASARETQYFGPGTRLLVL.

The chain employs TRBV4-2 and TRBJ2-2; possible D gene TRBD2, 5 bases. This CDR3 spans 18 amino acids. Trimming took 2 bases from V and 1 from J, leaving 17 bases between them. Germline loops: CDR1 LGHNA, CDR2 YNFKEQ. The CDR3 protein is CASSQLLFKRMNTGELFF. Written as DNA, the CDR3 is TGTGCCAGCAGCCAATTACTTTTCAAGCGGATGAACACCGGGGAGCTGTTTTTT.

The chain uses TRBV6-2 or TRBV6-3 and TRBJ1-1, with D unresolved. Trimming removed 0 bases from V and 5 bases from J, with 10 bases in between. The CDR3 has 14 residues. CDR1 and CDR2 from the germline V gene are MNHEY and SVGEGT. CDR3 nucleotide sequence: TGTGCCAGCAGTTACTCGCACCGAGGGACTGAAGCTTTCTTT. The encoded protein is CASSYSHRGTEAFF.

The J gene is TRBJ2-7, the V gene TRBV27, with a possible D match to TRBD2 (5 bases). CDR1 and CDR2 (germline): MNHEY, SMNVEV (reference sequence). This CDR3 comprises 17 residues. V lost 1 base to trimming and J lost 1 base, with 17 bases between them. CDR3 residues: CASSLLSDGLPSYEQYF. The CDR3 DNA reads as TGTGCCAGCAGTTTATTGAGTGACGGACTTCCATCCTACGAGCAGTACTTC.

The chain recombines TRBV6-2 or TRBV6-3 with TRBJ2-1, with D tentatively TRBD2 (6 bases). The CDR3 loop spans 13 amino acids. Germline CDR1 MNHEY, CDR2 SVGEGT. V dropped 4 bases and J dropped 4 bases, with 8 bases sitting between them. CDR3 in DNA: TGTGCCAGCAGTTTAGCGGTATACAATGAGCAGTTCTTC. The encoded protein is CASSLAVYNEQFF.

The chain employs TRBV30 and TRBJ1-5; D call uncertain. V was cut by 2 bases and J by 4 bases, with 12 bases left in between. This CDR3 has 14 amino acids. Germline lookup yields CDR1 GTSNPN and CDR2 SVGIG (reference sequence). The CDR3: CAWSLGVRNQPQHF. CDR3 sequence (DNA): TGTGCCTGGAGTCTGGGAGTACGGAATCAGCCCCAGCATTTT.

This clone was counted only a few times. The V and J genes are TRBV12-3 or TRBV12-4 and TRBJ2-7; D is unclear. With 0 bases removed from V and 5 bases from J, the gap between germline ends came to 5 bases. The CDR3 extends over 12 amino acids. The CDR3 sequence: CASSLALNEQYF. CDR3 bases: TGTGCCAGCAGTTTAGCGCTAAACGAGCAGTACTTC.